A single sample is the source of the 3 T cell receptor beta chains below, sequenced in a study of post-analysis software for immune sequencing data. Study observations and caveats: Four or five TRBV segments, TRBV5-6, TRBV5-1 and TRBV20-1 among them, were found more frequent in patients than controls.

Unique-molecular-identifier-tagged TCR beta cDNA libraries were used. TCRdb reprocessed the PCR reads with MiXCR, giving one entry per CDR3 protein. The table includes approximately 400,000 distinct CDR3 sequences, approximately 33% detected once. The antigens of these receptors remain unknown. Sequencing was done on a sample of blood. The receptor source for this set is a girl under 18 with multiple sclerosis.

This chain joins TRBV9 and TRBJ1-1; no definite D call. In germline, CDR1 is SGDLS, CDR2 YYNGEE. The ends were cut back, 3 bases at V and 1 base at J, with 7 bases in the middle. The CDR3 covers 13 residues. In DNA form, the CDR3 reads TGTGCCAGCAGCGGAGCGGCGAACACTGAAGCTTTCTTT. Translating it yields CASSGAANTEAFF.

The V call is TRBV3-1, the J call TRBJ1-1, with D perhaps TRBD1 (5 bases). V lost 1 base and J 11 bases, leaving 11 bases between the germline ends. CDR3 length equals 12 residues. The germline CDR1 and CDR2 sequences are LGHDT and YNNKEL (reference sequence). CDR3 sequence reads: CASSQGTQGAFF. The CDR3 DNA is TGTGCCAGCAGCCAAGGGACACAAGGGGCTTTCTTT.

This clonotype has a single count. The gene calls are TRBV2 and TRBJ2-1, with 14 bases lining up with TRBD2. Germline V lookup: CDR1 SNHLY, CDR2 FYNNEI. The trim removed 7 bases at V and 0 bases at J, leaving 17 bases unmatched. The CDR3 is 21 amino acids. The CDR3: CASKRGTPGLAGASSYNEQFF. The DNA for the CDR3 is TGTGCCAGCAAAAGGGGAACACCGGGACTAGCGGGGGCCTCCTCCTACAATGAGCAGTTCTTC.